The 5 T cell receptor beta chains given below trace back to one sample, sequenced in a study of blood T cell repertoires in COVID-19. Sequencing used immunoSEQ multiplex PCR; TCRdb keeps in-frame clones, though not all of them. This table holds roughly 140,000 clones, around 82% found once. Source material: peripheral blood. These receptors came from a man between 60 and 75 years old with active or convalescent COVID-19.

The V gene is TRBV7-3, the J gene TRBJ2-3; no firm D call. This CDR3 has 13 residues. V lost 5 bases, J lost 4 bases, and 10 bases lay in between. CDR1 is SGHTA and CDR2 is FQGTGA in the germline V gene. The CDR3 loop reads CASSRDWADTQYF. In nucleotides, the CDR3 is TGTGCCAGCAGCCGCGACTGGGCAGATACGCAGTATTTT.

V gene TRBV9 combines with J gene TRBJ2-5; TRBD2 is a possible D gene (5 bases). Trimming removed 3 bases from V and 4 bases from J, with 19 bases in between. CDR3 length: 16 residues. The V gene's germline CDR1 is SGDLS and CDR2 YYNGEE. CDR3 sequence reads: CASSEPGLSGRETQYF. CDR3 DNA: TGTGCCAGCAGCGAACCGGGGTTAAGTGGGCGAGAGACCCAGTACTTC. The full variable domain, rest sourced from reference TRBV9 and TRBJ2-5, is DSGVTQTPKHLITATGQRVTLRCSPRSGDLSVYWYQQSLDQGLQFLIQYYNGEERAKGNILERFSAQQFPDLHSELNLSSLELGDSALYFCASSEPGLSGRETQYFGPGTRLLVL.

The chain has TRBV7-2 and TRBJ2-2; D unresolved. V lost 3 bases and J 7 bases, leaving 3 bases between the germline ends. The CDR3 spans 11 residues. Looked up from germline, CDR1 is SGHTA and CDR2 is FQGNSA. The CDR3 DNA reads as TGTGCCAGCAGCTTCCGCGGGGAGCTGTTTTTT. This translates into CASSFRGELFF.

This clone was detected a few times. The chain has TRBV5-4 and TRBJ2-3; TRBD2 matches at 8 bases. This CDR3 spans 16 amino acids. Germline V gene lookup returns CDR1 SGHNT and CDR2 YYREEE (reference sequence). V shed 3 bases, J shed 2 bases, and the junction held 8 bases outside the gene matches. This chain's CDR3 is CASSSGTSGSTDTQYF. For the CDR3, the DNA is TGTGCCAGCAGCTCAGGCACTAGCGGTTCCACAGATACGCAGTATTTT.

In this sample, this clone turned up a few times. The chain joins TRBV6-5 to TRBJ1-1; 9 bases fit TRBD1. This CDR3 comprises 14 residues. Germline values: CDR1 MNHEY, CDR2 SVGAGI. Trimming removed 5 bases from V and 1 base from J; junction bases left unmatched: 2. DNA for the CDR3: TGTGCCAGCAGTAGGGGACAGGGGAACACTGAAGCTTTCTTT. Its translation: CASSRGQGNTEAFF.